Shown below are 27 T cell receptor beta chains from a single sample sequenced in a study of T cell responses to AZD1222 COVID-19 vaccine. The protocol was immunoSEQ multiplex PCR, while the TCRdb copy is restricted to in-frame clones and leaves out a portion. The sample records nearly 110,000 clones, 80% to 95% being singletons. Sequenced here: peripheral blood, sampled 28 days after the second AZD1222 dose. These receptors came from an adult who received the AZD1222 COVID-19 vaccine.

The J gene is TRBJ1-6, the V gene TRBV7-8; D remains unclear. V lost 5 bases, J lost 10 bases, and 9 bases lay in between. The CDR3 is 12 amino acids. CDR1 SGHVS and CDR2 FQNEAQ come from the germline V gene. CDR3 region: CASSLNRSPLHF. The CDR3 coding sequence is TGTGCCAGCAGCCTCAATAGGTCACCCCTCCACTTT.

This rearrangement joins TRBV11-2 to TRBJ2-2, with 10 positions matching TRBD1. This CDR3 is built from 16 residues. Germline V gene data show CDR1 as SGHAT and CDR2 as FQNNGV. The junction had 8 bases not matched to a gene; V was cut back by 6 bases and J by 4 bases. This chain's CDR3 is CASSRGGTGVTGELFF. CDR3 nucleotides: TGTGCCAGCAGTCGAGGTGGGACAGGGGTCACCGGGGAGCTGTTTTTT. The full variable domain, in which reference TRBV11-2 and TRBJ2-2 provide the parts outside the CDR3, is EAGVAQSPRYKIIEKRQSVAFWCNPISGHATLYWYQQILGQGPKLLIQFQNNGVVDDSQLPKDRFSAERLKGVDSTLKIQPAKLEDSAVYLCASSRGGTGVTGELFFGEGSRLTVL.

This clone appeared a single time. The chain uses TRBV2 and TRBJ2-7; D gene uncertain. Germline CDR1 reads SNHLY; CDR2 reads FYNNEI. V lost 6 bases to trimming and J lost 0 bases, with 15 bases between them. The CDR3 runs 15 residues. CDR3 DNA sequence: TGTGCCAGCAGAGCTGACGGAATGAGCTCCTACGAGCAGTACTTC. Protein: CASRADGMSSYEQYF. The whole variable domain, filled in from reference TRBV2 and TRBJ2-7, reads EPEVTQTPSHQVTQMGQEVILRCVPISNHLYFYWYRQILGQKVEFLVSFYNNEISEKSEIFDDQFSVERPDGSNFTLKIRSTKLEDSAMYFCASRADGMSSYEQYFGPGTRLTVT.

This clone has just one count. The gene calls are TRBV3-1 (or the pseudogene TRBV3-2) and TRBJ2-1; tentatively, D is TRBD1 or TRBD2 (5 bases each). The CDR3 has 15 residues. V was cut by 1 base and J by 6 bases, with 13 bases left in between. Per the germline V gene, CDR1 is LGHDT and CDR2 is YNNKEL (reference sequence). The CDR3 loop is CASSQAYGTGNEQFF. The CDR3 bases are TGTGCCAGCAGCCAAGCGTACGGGACGGGCAATGAGCAGTTCTTC.

V gene TRBV3-1 (or the pseudogene TRBV3-2) combines with J gene TRBJ2-1, with 7 bases aligning to TRBD1. The V and J ends lost 9 bases and 14 bases, in that order; junction bases with no gene match: 10. Germline CDR1 reads LGHDT; CDR2 reads YNNKEL (reference sequence). The CDR3 covers 11 residues. The CDR3 DNA reads TGTGCCAGGATTCGCGACAGGGCGAAGTTCTTC. It yields the protein CARIRDRAKFF.

About this clone itself: Its ends do not fully match the called genes, so a read error is possible. The chain recombines TRBV7-7 with TRBJ2-5, with D perhaps matching TRBD1 or TRBD2 (6 bases each). The CDR3 length is 15 residues. Germline V lookup: CDR1 SSHAT, CDR2 FNYEAQ (reference sequence). CDR3 in amino acids: CASSLRGAPEETQYF. The CDR3 bases are TGTGCTAGCAGCTTAAGGGGGGCCCCGGAAGAGACCCAGTACTTC. Full variable domain (outside the CDR3, taken from reference TRBV7-7 and TRBJ2-5): GAGVSQSPRYKVTKRGQDVTLRCDPISSHATLYWYQQALGQGPEFLTYFNYEAQPDKSGLPSDRFSAERPEGSISTLTIQRTEQRDSAMYRCASSLRGAPEETQYFGPGTRLLVL.

This rearrangement joins TRBV24-1 to TRBJ2-6; 7 bases align to TRBD1. Trimming cost V 0 bases and J 0 bases; bases outside gene matches: 13. CDR3 length equals 21 residues. Germline V gene data show CDR1 as KGHDR and CDR2 as SFDVKD. Written as DNA, the CDR3 is TGTGCCACCAGTGATTTGGAAGGGACAGATCCGTACCCCTCTGGGGCCAACGTCCTGACTTTC. Translated, it gives CATSDLEGTDPYPSGANVLTF.

The genes are TRBV12-3 or TRBV12-4 and TRBJ1-2; D is unclear. Trimming removed 4 bases from V and 3 bases from J, with 6 bases in between. This CDR3 is 12 amino acids long. This chain's CDR3 is CASSSGDYGYTF. DNA of the CDR3: TGTGCCAGCAGTTCCGGTGACTATGGCTACACCTTC.

The DNA of the CDR3 is TGCGCCAGCAGCCAAGATAGCGGGTACCGAAATGAAAAACTGTTTTTT. Amino acids: CASSQDSGYRNEKLFF. The chain employs TRBV4-3 and TRBJ1-4; no clear D. Germline CDR1 and CDR2: LGHNA and YSLEER. The germline V and J ends were trimmed by 0 bases and 5 bases, with 13 bases remaining between them. This CDR3 has 16 amino acids.

This chain links TRBV6-1 with TRBJ2-1; D is perhaps TRBD1 or TRBD2 (5 bases each). From germline, CDR1 is MNHNS and CDR2 SASEGT. With 3 bases removed from V and 5 bases from J, the gap between germline ends came to 14 bases. This CDR3 has 15 residues. The CDR3 nucleotides are TGTGCCAGCAGTGAGGGACGGGCCCCGAACAATGAGCAGTTCTTC. As protein: CASSEGRAPNNEQFF.

The chain joins TRBV19 to TRBJ2-7; 7 nucleotides match TRBD2. CDR3 length: 13 amino acids. J lost 4 bases, V lost 5 bases, and 5 bases had no gene match. CDR1 and CDR2 (germline): LNHDA, SQIVND (reference sequence). CDR3: CASSPGGRYEQYF. As DNA, the CDR3 is TGTGCCAGTAGTCCCGGGGGGAGATACGAGCAGTACTTC.

The genes are TRBV9 and TRBJ2-2; D not resolved. Germline V gene data show CDR1 as SGDLS and CDR2 as YYNGEE. This CDR3 region has 14 residues. Trimming removed 3 bases from V and 6 bases from J, with 12 bases in between. The CDR3: CASSDLPSPGELFF. The CDR3 DNA reads as TGTGCCAGCAGCGACCTCCCCTCCCCCGGGGAGCTGTTTTTT.

V and J are TRBV13 and TRBJ1-6; 7 nucleotides line up with TRBD1. CDR1 is PRHDT, CDR2 FYEKMQ, per germline (reference sequence). Trimming removed 5 bases from V and 10 bases from J; junction bases left unmatched: 8. The CDR3 sequence is 14 residues long. The CDR3 loop is CASSTGTETSPLHF. The CDR3, as DNA: TGTGCCAGCAGCACAGGGACAGAAACCTCACCCCTCCACTTT.

The gene calls are TRBV6-1 and TRBJ1-5, with 7 bases lining up with TRBD1. The CDR3 sequence is 15 residues long. Unmatched junction bases numbered 7, after V lost 3 bases and J lost 5 bases. CDR1 is MNHNS and CDR2 is SASEGT in the germline V gene. The chain's CDR3 is CASSDLAGGYQPQHF. In nucleotides, the CDR3 is TGTGCCAGCAGTGATTTGGCAGGGGGTTATCAGCCCCAGCATTTT.

The chain joins TRBV19 to TRBJ1-5; D is perhaps TRBD1 (5 bases). CDR1 and CDR2 (germline): LNHDA, SQIVND (reference sequence). Trimming cost V 7 bases and J 9 bases, with 19 bases left between them. CDR3 size: 14 residues. The CDR3 DNA is TGTGCCAGTAAAGGGCCGGAGGGGTTTCTGCCCCAGCATTTT. Translation gives CASKGPEGFLPQHF.

This clone was detected once. The chain joins TRBV30 to TRBJ1-3; D remains unclear. Germline V gene data show CDR1 as GTSNPN and CDR2 as SVGIG (reference sequence). The V end lost 3 bases, the J end lost 3 bases, and 12 bases lay between the germline ends. The CDR3 loop spans 14 amino acids. CDR3 residues: CAWRDGSGGNTIYF. The DNA for the CDR3 is TGTGCCTGGAGAGACGGCTCGGGTGGAAACACCATATATTTT. Supplemented by reference TRBV30 and TRBJ1-3, the full variable domain reads SQTIHQWPATLVQPVGSPLSLECTVEGTSNPNLYWYRQAAGRGLQLLFYSVGIGQISSEVPQNLSASRPQDRQFILSSKKLLLSDSGFYLCAWRDGSGGNTIYFGEGSWLTVV.

The J gene is TRBJ1-2, the V gene TRBV18; D call uncertain. Per germline, CDR1 KGHSH and CDR2 LQKENI. V was trimmed by 2 bases and J by 5 bases, leaving 6 bases between them. The CDR3 length is 12 residues. CDR3 nucleotide sequence: TGTGCCAGCTCACCAAGGGATTATGGCTACACCTTC. Amino acid sequence: CASSPRDYGYTF. The variable domain in full, with the rest retrieved from reference TRBV18 and TRBJ1-2, is NAGVMQNPRHLVRRRGQEARLRCSPMKGHSHVYWYRQLPEEGLKFMVYLQKENIIDESGMPKERFSAEFPKEGPSILRIQQVVRGDSAAYFCASSPRDYGYTFGSGTRLTVV.

This chain connects TRBV6-2 or TRBV6-3 to TRBJ2-1; D assignment may be TRBD1 or TRBD2 (5 bases each). V was pared by 1 base and J by 7 bases, with 8 bases between. Germline CDR1 is MNHEY and CDR2 is SVGEGT. The CDR3 sequence is 13 residues long. CDR3 sequence reads: CASSYLGDNEQFF. The CDR3 DNA reads TGTGCCAGCAGTTACTTGGGGGATAATGAGCAGTTCTTC.

The V call is TRBV11-3, the J call TRBJ1-4; tentative D call: TRBD1 (5 bases). V lost 5 bases and J lost 8, with 12 bases in between. The CDR3 runs 13 residues. Germline lookup yields CDR1 SGHNT and CDR2 YENEEA. For the CDR3, the DNA is TGTGCCAGCAGCCTAGGAGAGGGGGAAAAACTGTTTTTT. Residues: CASSLGEGEKLFF.

The V gene is TRBV6-4, the J gene TRBJ2-2, with D possibly TRBD1 on 6 matching bases. The CDR3 spans 14 residues. The V and J ends lost 8 bases and 2 bases respectively, with 12 bases between them. Germline V gives CDR1 MRHNA, CDR2 SNTAGT. CDR3 sequence reads: CASGRTDNTGELFF. The DNA of the CDR3 is TGTGCCAGCGGAAGGACAGACAACACCGGGGAGCTGTTTTTT.

The gene calls are TRBV5-1 and TRBJ2-1; perhaps TRBD1 as D (6 bases). This CDR3 is built from 14 residues. V was cut by 4 bases and J by 3 bases, with 11 bases left in between. The germline gives CDR1 SGHRS, CDR2 YFSETQ. The CDR3 loop is CASSGQGNYNEQFF. In nucleotides, the CDR3 is TGCGCCAGCAGCGGGCAGGGGAACTACAATGAGCAGTTCTTC.

This clone was counted a few times. Other DNA sequences of this sample code for an identical CDR3. This sequence joins TRBV30 and TRBJ1-2, with 11 bases fitting TRBD1. The CDR3 loop spans 12 amino acids. V gave up 5 bases and J gave up 8 bases; unmatched junction bases: 4. The germline V gene has CDR1 GTSNPN and CDR2 SVGIG (reference sequence). The CDR3 DNA reads as TGTGCCTGGGGACAGGGGGCTGGGGGCTACACCTTC. Its translation: CAWGQGAGGYTF.

This clone is a singleton in its sample. J is TRBJ2-5 and V is TRBV19; D uncertain. The CDR3 has 13 amino acids. The V end was cut by 1 base, the J end by 3 bases, with 6 bases between. The V gene's germline CDR1 is LNHDA and CDR2 SQIVND (reference sequence). The CDR3 region has the DNA TGTGCCAGTAGTATAGTAGCAGAAGAGACCCAGTACTTC. This sequence encodes CASSIVAEETQYF. The full variable domain, in which reference TRBV19 and TRBJ2-5 provide the parts outside the CDR3, is DGGITQSPKYLFRKEGQNVTLSCEQNLNHDAMYWYRQDPGQGLRLIYYSQIVNDFQKGDIAEGYSVSREKKESFPLTVTSAQKNPTAFYLCASSIVAEETQYFGPGTRLLVL.

V usage is TRBV12-5 and J usage is TRBJ2-5; TRBD1 matches 8 bases. This CDR3 comprises 15 residues. V was pared by 3 bases and J by 4 bases, with 7 bases of the junction left unmatched. Germline V gene data show CDR1 as LGHNT and CDR2 as FRNRAP. The CDR3 DNA reads as TGTGCTAGTGGTTTAGGAGCAGGGGGCGCAGAGACCCAGTACTTC. It specifies CASGLGAGGAETQYF.

The rearrangement links TRBV5-1 to TRBJ2-6; D remains unclear. The germline V gene encodes CDR1 SGHRS and CDR2 YFSETQ. Trimming left V 4 bases short and J 0 bases short, with 11 bases between. The CDR3 is 16 residues long. The chain's CDR3 is CASSPLRPSGANVLTF. Here the CDR3 DNA reads TGCGCCAGCAGCCCGTTACGACCCTCTGGGGCCAACGTCCTGACTTTC.

The chain employs TRBV2 and TRBJ2-2; D remains ambiguous. V lost 2 bases, J lost 4 bases, and 8 bases lay in between. This CDR3 comprises 14 residues. Germline loops: CDR1 SNHLY, CDR2 FYNNEI. CDR3 in amino acids: CASSELTVTGELFF. The DNA for the CDR3 is TGTGCCAGCAGTGAATTAACGGTCACCGGGGAGCTGTTTTTT.

This chain links TRBV19 with TRBJ1-5; 7 nucleotides align to TRBD1. The length of the CDR3 is 14 residues. Germline CDR1 and CDR2: LNHDA and SQIVND (reference sequence). With V trimmed by 10 bases and J by 2 bases, 8 bases remained unmatched. The CDR3 is CATQGVQGNQPQHF. The CDR3 nucleotides read TGTGCCACTCAGGGGGTACAGGGCAATCAGCCCCAGCATTTT.